This T cell receptor (beta chain) stems from a study of blood T cell repertoires in COVID-19. The protocol was immunoSEQ multiplex PCR, while the TCRdb copy is restricted to in-frame clones and leaves out a portion. Altogether fewer than 120,000 clones are present, over 65% being singletons, with the ten largest covering approximately 3.9%. The count of this clone is one. This CDR3 contains 15 residues. Germline V lookup: CDR1 SGHNT, CDR2 YYREEE (reference sequence). The junction had 6 bases not matched to a gene; V was cut back by 5 bases and J by 8 bases. The gene calls are TRBV5-4 and TRBJ2-1; 14 positions match TRBD2. Input material: peripheral blood. The receptor was derived from a woman older than 75 with acute or convalescent COVID-19. Here the CDR3 reads CASRMGLAGVDEQFF. CDR3 DNA sequence: TGTGCCAGCAGAATGGGACTAGCGGGAGTCGATGAGCAGTTCTTC.